This T cell receptor beta chain is from a study of T cell responses to AZD1222 COVID-19 vaccine. Study at large: Pooling covered second doses at about 4 or about 12 weeks.

Study observations and caveats: The breadth and depth of Spike-specific TCRs increased once two AZD1222 doses had been given. Donors were chiefly white British, with a greater number of females, and clonal diversity was perhaps underestimated.

After removal of 5 bases from V and 9 bases from J, the junction contained 10 bases not matched to a gene. This CDR3 has 14 amino acids. CDR1 is MRHNA and CDR2 is SNTAGT in the germline V gene. Concerning this clone: Its target is unknown.

Sequencing used immunoSEQ multiplex PCR; TCRdb keeps in-frame clones, though not all of them. The data hold 110,000 to 150,000 clones, with roughly 85% observed a single time. The origin of this receptor is an adult in good health. This sequence joins TRBV6-4 and TRBJ2-1, with 7 bases that match TRBD2. The sequenced sample was peripheral blood, obtained on day 0 of AZD1222 vaccination. The DNA for the CDR3 is TGTGCCAGCAGTCCGGGCCACGCGGGGGTTGAGCAGTTCTTC. This encodes CASSPGHAGVEQFF.